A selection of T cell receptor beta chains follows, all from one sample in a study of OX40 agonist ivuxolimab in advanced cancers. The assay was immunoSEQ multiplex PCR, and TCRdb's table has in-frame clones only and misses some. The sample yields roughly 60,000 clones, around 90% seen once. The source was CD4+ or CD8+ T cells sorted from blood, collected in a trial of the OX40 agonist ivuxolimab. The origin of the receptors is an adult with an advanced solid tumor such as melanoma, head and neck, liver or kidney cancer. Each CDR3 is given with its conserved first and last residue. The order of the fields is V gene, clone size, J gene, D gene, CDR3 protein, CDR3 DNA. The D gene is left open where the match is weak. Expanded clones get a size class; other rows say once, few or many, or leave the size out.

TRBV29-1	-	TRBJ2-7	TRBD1	CSVEELGQAHYEQYF	TGCAGCGTTGAAGAACTGGGACAGGCTCACTACGAGCAGTACTTC
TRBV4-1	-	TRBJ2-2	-	CASSLQALTTGELFF	TGCGCCAGCAGCCTCCAAGCTCTCACCACCGGGGAGCTGTTTTTT
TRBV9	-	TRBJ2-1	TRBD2	CASSVFSGAGGNRMPHNEQFF	TGTGCCAGCAGCGTATTTTCTGGGGCGGGAGGTAATCGAATGCCCCACAATGAGCAGTTCTTC
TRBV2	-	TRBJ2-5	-	CASSDGGLQTQYF	TGTGCCAGCAGTGATGGGGGCCTGCAGACCCAGTACTTC
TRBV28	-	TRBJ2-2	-	CASSLVVLANTGELFF	TGTGCCAGCAGTTTAGTCGTACTTGCGAACACCGGGGAGCTGTTTTTT
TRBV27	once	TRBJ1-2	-	CASSPRRGYGYTF	TGTGCCAGCAGTCCCCGGAGGGGCTATGGCTACACCTTC
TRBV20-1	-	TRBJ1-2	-	CSARTPYGYTF	TGCAGTGCTAGAACCCCCTATGGCTACACCTTC
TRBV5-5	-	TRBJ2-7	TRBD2	CASSPPGLAGDTYEQYF	TGTGCCAGCAGCCCCCCGGGACTAGCGGGAGATACCTACGAGCAGTACTTC
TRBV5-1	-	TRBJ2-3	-	CASTSDPHMDTQYF	TGCGCCAGCACCTCCGATCCTCATATGGATACGCAGTATTTT
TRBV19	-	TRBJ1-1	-	CASSERPFPLGTEAFF	TGTGCCAGTAGTGAGAGGCCGTTCCCCCTGGGGACTGAAGCTTTCTTT
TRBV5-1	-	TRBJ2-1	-	CASTLKGTYNEQFF	TGCGCCAGCACGCTTAAGGGGACTTACAATGAGCAGTTCTTC
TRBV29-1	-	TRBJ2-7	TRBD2	CPENWTSGRGAYEQYF	TGCCCCGAAAATTGGACTAGCGGGAGGGGTGCCTACGAGCAGTACTTC
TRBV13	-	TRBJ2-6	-	CASSLWAPVSGANVLTF	TGTGCCAGCAGCTTATGGGCACCTGTATCTGGGGCCAACGTCCTGACTTTC
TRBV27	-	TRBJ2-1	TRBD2	CASSPGLAGAIDNEQFF	TGTGCCAGCAGTCCAGGACTAGCGGGAGCTATCGACAATGAGCAGTTCTTC
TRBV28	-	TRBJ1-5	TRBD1	CASSLDRGPHQPQHF	TGTGCCAGCAGTTTGGACAGGGGGCCCCATCAGCCCCAGCATTTT
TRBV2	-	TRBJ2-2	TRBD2	CASSGEGTSGVSGELFF	TGTGCCAGCAGTGGAGAAGGGACTAGTGGAGTTAGCGGGGAGCTGTTTTTT
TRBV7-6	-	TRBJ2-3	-	CASSLEAGTDTQYF	TGTGCCAGCAGCCTTGAAGCGGGCACAGATACGCAGTATTTT
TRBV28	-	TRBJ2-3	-	CASSAPSAATDTQYF	TGTGCCAGCAGTGCCCCTTCCGCCGCCACAGATACGCAGTATTTT
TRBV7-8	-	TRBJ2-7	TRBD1	CASSFVGQSSYEQYF	TGTGCCAGCAGCTTCGTGGGACAGAGCTCCTACGAGCAGTACTTC
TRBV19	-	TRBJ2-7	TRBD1	CASSNGQGRYEQYF	TGTGCCAGTAGTAATGGACAGGGGAGGTACGAGCAGTACTTC
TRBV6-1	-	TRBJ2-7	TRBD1	CASSEAWTGGHYEQYF	TGTGCCAGCAGTGAAGCGTGGACAGGGGGCCACTACGAGCAGTACTTC
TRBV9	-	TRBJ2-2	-	CAAAREDTGELFF	TGTGCCGCCGCCCGAGAGGACACCGGGGAGCTGTTTTTT
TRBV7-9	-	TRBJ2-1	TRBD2	CASSYHPIAGPPEQFF	TGTGCCAGCAGCTACCATCCTATAGCGGGTCCCCCTGAGCAGTTCTTC
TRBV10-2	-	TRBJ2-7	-	CASSESRGHTYEQYF	TGCGCCAGCAGTGAGTCTAGGGGCCATACCTACGAGCAGTACTTC
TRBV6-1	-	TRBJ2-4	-	CASSEMGGTLAKNIQYF	TGTGCCAGCAGTGAAATGGGGGGAACCTTAGCCAAAAACATTCAGTACTTC
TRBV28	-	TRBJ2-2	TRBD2	CASSSAGLAAKGHTGELFF	TGTGCCAGCAGTTCAGCCGGACTAGCGGCCAAAGGGCACACCGGGGAGCTGTTTTTT
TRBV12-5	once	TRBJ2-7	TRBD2	CASSGEGTSGRREQYF	TGTGCTAGCAGTGGGGAGGGGACTAGCGGGAGGCGCGAGCAGTACTTC
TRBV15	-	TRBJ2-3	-	CATSTTTGTDTQYF	TGTGCCACCAGCACCACGACAGGCACAGATACGCAGTATTTT
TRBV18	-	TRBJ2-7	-	CASSPIDVGKVYEQYF	TGTGCCAGCTCCCCAATTGATGTGGGAAAGGTCTACGAGCAGTACTTC
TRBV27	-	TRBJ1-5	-	CASSFRANQPQHF	TGTGCCAGCAGTTTCAGGGCGAATCAGCCCCAGCATTTT
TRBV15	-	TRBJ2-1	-	CATSRGLLYNEQFF	TGTGCCACCAGCAGAGGTCTGCTGTACAATGAGCAGTTCTTC
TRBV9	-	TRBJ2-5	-	CASSVAGVGETQYF	TGTGCCAGCAGCGTAGCGGGAGTTGGAGAGACCCAGTACTTC
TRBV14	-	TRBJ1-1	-	CASSHLSGEGTEAFF	TGTGCCAGCAGCCACCTATCGGGGGAAGGCACTGAAGCTTTCTTT
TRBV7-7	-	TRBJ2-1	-	CASSSTGYSEQFF	TGTGCTAGCAGCTCAACAGGGTACAGTGAGCAGTTCTTC
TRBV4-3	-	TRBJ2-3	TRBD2	CASSQGWLAGELDTQYF	TGCGCCAGCAGCCAAGGATGGCTAGCGGGAGAGTTAGATACGCAGTATTTT
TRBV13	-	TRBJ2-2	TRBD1	CASSRTGGTTGELFF	TGTGCCAGCAGCCGGACAGGGGGGACCACCGGGGAGCTGTTTTTT
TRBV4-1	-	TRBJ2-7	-	CASSQGIRGYEQYF	TGCGCCAGCAGCCAAGGGATAAGAGGCTACGAGCAGTACTTC
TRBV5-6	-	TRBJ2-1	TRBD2	CASSPPAGEIGFYEQFF	TGTGCCAGCAGCCCCCCGGCGGGAGAGATAGGCTTTTACGAGCAGTTCTTC
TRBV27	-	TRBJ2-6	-	CASSLTGRQNVLTF	TGTGCCAGCAGTTTGACAGGCCGACAGAACGTCCTGACTTTC
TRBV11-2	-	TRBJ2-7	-	CASSLGETYEQYF	TGTGCCAGCAGCTTAGGGGAGACCTACGAGCAGTACTTC
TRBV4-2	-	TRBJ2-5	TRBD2	CASSLVASGRAEEKTQYF	TGTGCCAGCAGCCTCGTTGCTAGCGGGAGGGCCGAGGAAAAGACCCAGTACTTC